This is a list of T cell receptor beta chains from one sample in a study of T cells in Graves' hyperthyroidism and ophthalmopathy. TCRdb re-called the multiplex PCR reads with MiXCR, one entry per CDR3 protein. The repertoire has some 510,000 distinct CDR3 sequences, less than 25% of them found once; the top ten carry about 26%. Sequencing was performed on blood. The source is a young man with Graves' hyperthyroidism. The CDR3 runs from the conserved cysteine through the conserved F or W. The order of the fields is V gene, J gene, D gene, clone size, CDR3 protein, CDR3 DNA. D genes are given only for firm matches. Clone size is stated in some rows and not others, as once, few, many or a class when expanded.

>TRBV5-1|TRBJ1-1|NA|few
CASSGVPTEAFF
TGCGCCAGCAGCGGGGTGCCCACTGAAGCTTTCTTT
>TRBV6-2/TRBV6-3|TRBJ1-6|NA|many
CASSYGAGGGKGNSPLHF
TGTGCCAGCAGTTACGGGGCTGGGGGAGGGAAGGGGAATTCACCCCTCCACTTT
>TRBV9|TRBJ1-2|NA|many
CASSPGYTF
TGTGCCAGCAGCCCTGGCTACACCTTC
>TRBV20-1|TRBJ1-5|NA|many
CSARDRAVGQPQHF
TGCAGTGCTAGAGATCGTGCGGTGGGACAGCCCCAGCATTTT
>TRBV6-1|TRBJ2-2|NA|many
CASTPEGQTNTGELFF
TGTGCCAGCACGCCCGAAGGACAGACGAACACCGGGGAGCTGTTTTTT
>TRBV7-8|TRBJ1-1|NA|many
CASSPRGGSTEAFF
TGTGCCAGCAGCCCCCGCGGAGGCAGCACTGAAGCTTTCTTT
>TRBV27|TRBJ2-5|TRBD1|many
CASSLDRGKETQYF
TGTGCCAGCAGTCTCGACAGGGGGAAAGAGACCCAGTACTTC
>TRBV19|TRBJ1-5|TRBD1|many
CASSIPTGTVNQPQHF
TGTGCCAGTAGTATTCCGACAGGGACAGTCAATCAGCCCCAGCATTTT
>TRBV28|TRBJ2-5|TRBD1|many
CASSNNRDREPGTQYF
TGTGCCAGCAGCAACAACCGGGACAGGGAGCCCGGGACCCAGTACTTC
>TRBV12-3/TRBV12-4|TRBJ1-2|NA|many
CASSLAGEAYGYTF
TGTGCCAGCAGTTTAGCAGGGGAGGCATATGGCTACACCTTC
>TRBV28|TRBJ2-5|TRBD1|few
CASTLTGIETQYF
TGTGCCAGCACACTGACAGGGATCGAGACCCAGTACTTC
>TRBV29-1|TRBJ1-1|NA|many
CSSIVQVLNTEAFF
TGCAGCAGTATCGTCCAGGTGTTGAACACTGAAGCTTTCTTT
>TRBV6-5|TRBJ1-2|NA|NA
CASSYMTQGYGYTF
TGTGCCAGCAGTTACATGACTCAGGGGTATGGCTACACCTTC
>TRBV25-1|TRBJ1-1|TRBD1|many
CASSDPSTGVNTEAFF
TGTGCCAGCAGTGATCCCTCGACAGGGGTGAACACTGAAGCTTTCTTT
>TRBV6-2/TRBV6-3|TRBJ2-3|NA|few
CASSYPWDTDTQYF
TGTGCCAGCAGTTACCCTTGGGACACAGATACGCAGTATTTT
>TRBV12-3/TRBV12-4|TRBJ1-2|TRBD1|many
CASSPGGGQYGYTF
TGTGCCAGCAGTCCAGGGGGAGGGCAATATGGCTACACCTTC
>TRBV12-3/TRBV12-4|TRBJ1-3|NA|few
CASSLVLSTGLVYTIYF
TGTGCCAGCAGTCTCGTTCTCTCTACAGGGCTGGTTTACACCATATATTTT
>TRBV30|TRBJ2-7|TRBD2|many
CASGLALDEQYF
TGTGCCTCGGGACTAGCTCTCGACGAGCAGTACTTC
>TRBV12-3/TRBV12-4|TRBJ1-1|NA|many
CASSLIGGRTEAFF
TGTGCCAGCAGTTTGATTGGGGGGCGAACTGAAGCTTTCTTT
>TRBV12-3/TRBV12-4|TRBJ1-1|TRBD1|NA
CASSETGSRTEAFF
TGTGCCAGCAGTGAGACAGGGTCGAGGACTGAAGCTTTCTTT
>TRBV4-1|TRBJ2-2|NA|few
CASSDLGRRNTGELFF
TGCGCCAGCAGCGATCTGGGACGGAGAAACACCGGGGAGCTGTTTTTT
>TRBV29-1|TRBJ1-5|TRBD1|NA
CSATSGTGGYQPQHF
TGCAGCGCCACTTCCGGGACAGGGGGTTATCAGCCCCAGCATTTT
>TRBV6-1|TRBJ2-7|NA|many
CASSENSSYEQYF
TGTGCCAGCAGTGAAAACAGCTCCTACGAGCAGTACTTC
>TRBV4-2|TRBJ2-5|NA|NA
CASSQGPGDIETQYF
TGTGCCAGCAGCCAAGGCCCTGGGGACATAGAGACCCAGTACTTC
>TRBV20-1|TRBJ2-5|TRBD2|few
CSAELAGEETQYF
TGCAGTGCAGAACTAGCGGGAGAGGAGACCCAGTACTTC
>TRBV12-3/TRBV12-4|TRBJ1-3|NA|many
CASSIPGNSGNTIYF
TGTGCCAGCAGTATCCCCGGGAACTCTGGAAACACCATATATTTT
>TRBV6-1|TRBJ2-5|NA|many
CASSENSLQETQYF
TGTGCCAGCAGTGAGAACAGCCTTCAAGAGACCCAGTACTTC
>TRBV2|TRBJ1-2|TRBD1|few
CASTTGVYGYTF
TGTGCCAGCACCACAGGGGTGTATGGCTACACCTTC
>TRBV5-1|TRBJ2-7|TRBD1|NA
CASSFGTGKTYEQYF
TGCGCCAGCAGCTTCGGGACAGGGAAAACCTACGAGCAGTACTTC
>TRBV7-9|TRBJ1-1|NA|many
CASSSGLGRTEAFF
TGTGCCAGCAGCTCCGGACTGGGCAGGACTGAAGCTTTCTTT
>TRBV7-9|TRBJ2-7|NA|many
CASSLPGWPQYF
TGTGCCAGCAGCTTACCCGGATGGCCCCAGTACTTC
>TRBV6-2/TRBV6-3|TRBJ2-7|NA|NA
CASSYGMSYEQYF
TGTGCCAGCAGTTACGGGATGAGCTACGAGCAGTACTTC
>TRBV28|TRBJ2-5|NA|many
CASNEGGQETQYF
TGTGCCAGCAACGAGGGGGGCCAAGAGACCCAGTACTTC
>TRBV10-3|TRBJ2-2|TRBD2|few
CAISDPGLADNTGELFF
TGTGCCATCAGTGACCCTGGACTAGCGGACAACACCGGGGAGCTGTTTTTT
>TRBV29-1|TRBJ1-1|NA|NA
CSVEGFMNTEAFF
TGCAGCGTAGAAGGGTTCATGAACACTGAAGCTTTCTTT
>TRBV28|TRBJ1-1|TRBD1|many
CASTRQGAIVNTEAFF
TGTGCCAGCACCCGACAGGGGGCTATTGTGAACACTGAAGCTTTCTTT
>TRBV6-1|TRBJ1-6|NA|many
CASREGAAQIFTLHF
TGTGCCAGCAGAGAAGGGGCAGCCCAAATATTCACCCTCCACTTT
>TRBV2|TRBJ1-2|NA|many
CASSEAWSYGYTF
TGTGCCAGCAGTGAAGCGTGGAGCTATGGCTACACCTTC
>TRBV4-1|TRBJ1-2|TRBD1|NA
CASSQPQGNGYTF
TGCGCCAGCAGCCAACCACAGGGGAATGGCTACACCTTC
>TRBV30|TRBJ1-1|NA|few
CAWSVLWASTEAFF
TGTGCCTGGAGTGTATTGTGGGCAAGCACTGAAGCTTTCTTT
>TRBV5-1|TRBJ1-2|NA|many
CASRDDQGYGYTF
TGCGCCAGCAGGGACGATCAGGGCTATGGCTACACCTTC